The next 30 T cell receptor beta chains were all read from a single sample in a study of PD-1 blockade in classical Hodgkin lymphoma. Profiling relied on immunoSEQ multiplex PCR, and the TCRdb table lists in-frame clones only, not all of them. The profile covers about 30,000 clones, with approximately 70% appearing a single time and approximately 4.3% taken by the ten largest. All patients experienced relapse after autologous stem cell transplantation, and brentuximab vedotin exposure was variable. Sequenced material: peripheral blood mononuclear cells (PBMCs), taken before the second cycle of nivolumab. These receptors originate from a human donor with classical Hodgkin lymphoma.

This clone has a handful of counts. This CDR3 reads CASSTFRDRNSPLHF. CDR3 coding DNA: TGTGCCAGTAGTACATTCCGGGACAGGAATTCACCCCTCCACTTT. The chain joins TRBV19 to TRBJ1-6; 8 nucleotides line up with TRBD1. CDR1 is LNHDA and CDR2 is SQIVND in the germline V gene (reference sequence). The V gene end was trimmed by 4 bases and the J gene end by 7 bases; junction bases not matched to a gene: 6. This CDR3 comprises 15 residues.

This clone has just one count. J is TRBJ2-1 and V is TRBV7-9; D is ambiguous. With 2 bases removed from V and 0 bases from J, the gap between germline ends came to 11 bases. Germline CDR1 reads SEHNR; CDR2 reads FQNEAQ (reference sequence). The CDR3 contains 16 residues. The CDR3: CASSLTGGSSYNEQFF. The CDR3 DNA is TGTGCCAGCAGCTTAACCGGCGGCAGCTCCTACAATGAGCAGTTCTTC.

The chain recombines TRBV4-3 with TRBJ2-1, with TRBD2 matching over 7 bases. The germline V gene encodes CDR1 LGHNA and CDR2 YSLEER. The CDR3 consists of 17 residues. With 0 bases clipped from V and 3 bases from J, the junction kept 8 bases outside the gene matches. CDR3 in DNA: TGCGCCAGCAGCCAAGATGGGGGGGAGGGCGTCTACAATGAGCAGTTCTTC. Its protein is CASSQDGGEGVYNEQFF.

The chain carries TRBV5-1 and TRBJ2-7, with D possibly called TRBD1 or TRBD2 (5 bases each). CDR3 length: 12 amino acids. CDR1 SGHRS and CDR2 YFSETQ come from the germline V gene. V was shortened by 3 bases and J by 5 bases, with 9 bases between the two germline ends. The DNA of the CDR3 is TGCGCCAGCAGCTGGGGACGAGACGAGCAGTACTTC. The encoded protein is CASSWGRDEQYF.

The CDR3: CAWSVKGHQPQHF. CDR3 nucleotide sequence: TGTGCCTGGAGTGTGAAGGGCCATCAGCCCCAGCATTTT. This chain connects TRBV30 to TRBJ1-5, with unresolved D. The ends were cut back, 0 bases at V and 5 bases at J, with 8 bases in the middle. CDR1 GTSNPN and CDR2 SVGIG come from the germline V gene (reference sequence). This CDR3 is built from 13 residues.

The chain is built from TRBV14 and TRBJ2-3, with 12 positions matching TRBD2. The V segment lost 1 base and the J segment 5 bases; nucleotides outside the gene matches: 7. This CDR3 is built from 17 residues. Germline loops: CDR1 SGHDN, CDR2 FVKESK. CDR3 DNA: TGTGCCAGCAGCCAAGGGCTAGCGGGGGGGCTTATAGATACGCAGTATTTT. Translating it yields CASSQGLAGGLIDTQYF.

The V gene is TRBV7-6, the J gene TRBJ2-5; TRBD2 matches 11 bases. CDR3 length: 15 residues. Germline CDR1 is SGHVS and CDR2 is FNYEAQ. The junction had 3 bases not matched to a gene; V was cut back by 2 bases and J by 4 bases. In nucleotides, the CDR3 is TGTGCCAGCAGCTTACTAGCGGGAGGCTTAGAGACCCAGTACTTC. Encoded protein: CASSLLAGGLETQYF.

This chain links TRBV28 with TRBJ2-1; 8 bases are shared with TRBD1. The CDR3 consists of 15 residues. Germline V gene lookup returns CDR1 MDHEN and CDR2 SYDVKM. J was trimmed by 0 bases and V by 5 bases; bases with no gene match: 3. Here the CDR3 reads CASSTTGGSYNEQFF. The DNA of the CDR3 is TGTGCCAGCAGTACTACAGGGGGCTCCTACAATGAGCAGTTCTTC.

V gene TRBV4-3 combines with J gene TRBJ2-6, with D unresolved. Between the trimmed V and J ends, which lost 4 bases and 3 bases, there was a span of 7 bases. From germline, CDR1 is LGHNA and CDR2 YSLEER. This CDR3 spans 14 amino acids. CDR3 sequence: CASSLLSGANVLTF. DNA for the CDR3: TGCGCCAGCAGCCTGCTAAGTGGGGCCAACGTCCTGACTTTC.

The chain is built from TRBV6-6 and TRBJ2-3; D is possibly TRBD2 (6 bases). Looked up from germline, CDR1 is MNHNY and CDR2 is SVGAGI (reference sequence). CDR3 length: 14 residues. V was trimmed by 7 bases and J by 3 bases, leaving 14 bases between them. The DNA of the CDR3 is TGTGCCAGCACCTCAGTTCTAGCGACAGATACGCAGTATTTT. Residues: CASTSVLATDTQYF.

V is TRBV7-2 and J is TRBJ2-7; unclear D gene. V lost 3 bases to trimming and J lost 5 bases, with 8 bases between them. CDR3 length equals 12 residues. Germline V gives CDR1 SGHTA, CDR2 FQGNSA. The chain's CDR3 is CASSFAGDEQYF. The DNA for the CDR3 is TGTGCCAGCAGCTTTGCCGGCGACGAGCAGTACTTC.

J is TRBJ2-4 and V is TRBV7-9, with a tentative D call TRBD2 (6 bases). Germline V lookup: CDR1 SEHNR, CDR2 FQNEAQ (reference sequence). CDR3 size: 15 residues. Trimming stripped 2 bases from V and 0 bases from J, with 8 bases between. For the CDR3, the DNA is TGTGCCAGCAGCTTAACGGGAGTAGCCAAAAACATTCAGTACTTC. Its translation is CASSLTGVAKNIQYF. Using reference TRBV7-9 and TRBJ2-4 for the parts outside the CDR3, the full variable domain is DTGVSQNPRHKITKRGQNVTFRCDPISEHNRLYWYRQTLGQGPEFLTYFQNEAQLEKSRLLSDRFSAERPKGSFSTLEIQRTEQGDSAMYLCASSLTGVAKNIQYFGAGTRLSVL.

The chain uses TRBV2 and TRBJ2-4; 7 bases are a match to TRBD1. Germline CDR1 and CDR2: SNHLY and FYNNEI. The trim removed 2 bases at V and 1 base at J, leaving 5 bases unmatched. This CDR3 region has 16 residues. The DNA for the CDR3 is TGTGCCAGCAGTGAAACCCGACAGGGTGCCAAAAACATTCAGTACTTC. This encodes CASSETRQGAKNIQYF.

The rearrangement joins TRBV27 to TRBJ2-7; D gene uncertain. V lost 5 bases to trimming and J lost 3 bases, with 20 bases between them. The germline V gene has CDR1 MNHEY and CDR2 SMNVEV (reference sequence). The CDR3 consists of 16 residues. DNA for the CDR3: TGTGCCAGCAGTCCCACTTCTTCGGAGCTGATCTACGAGCAGTACTTC. Residues: CASSPTSSELIYEQYF.

The J gene is TRBJ1-1, the V gene TRBV30; 10 bases agree with TRBD1. This CDR3 is built from 16 residues. Looked up from germline, CDR1 is GTSNPN and CDR2 is SVGIG (reference sequence). Trimming removed 2 bases from V and 5 bases from J; junction bases left unmatched: 11. The CDR3 region has the DNA TGTGCCTGGAGTAACCGACAGGGGGCTGGTCGAACTGAAGCTTTCTTT. Translating gives CAWSNRQGAGRTEAFF.

This clone was seen more than once but under ten times. The V call is TRBV7-2, the J call TRBJ2-1; 9 positions agree with TRBD2. This CDR3 spans 14 amino acids. The germline V gene encodes CDR1 SGHTA and CDR2 FQGNSA. With 5 bases clipped from V and 6 bases from J, the junction kept 5 bases outside the gene matches. This CDR3 reads CASSRQRGANEQFF. The CDR3 nucleotides read TGTGCCAGCAGCCGTCAGCGGGGGGCCAATGAGCAGTTCTTC.

The gene calls are TRBV9 and TRBJ1-2; no clear D gene. CDR3 length equals 13 residues. V shed 0 bases and J shed 7 bases, with 10 bases lying between them. Germline values: CDR1 SGDLS, CDR2 YYNGEE. Here the CDR3 DNA reads TGTGCCAGCAGCGTAGCGGGCCAGCTTGGCTACACCTTC. Residues: CASSVAGQLGYTF.

The CDR3 coding sequence is TGTGCCAGCAGTGACCTTAGTATCGATGAGCAGTTCTTC. Encoded protein: CASSDLSIDEQFF. This chain uses TRBV6-6 with TRBJ2-1, with D uncertain. V lost 5 bases and J lost 8, with 13 bases in between. The CDR3 spans 13 residues. CDR1 is MNHNY, CDR2 SVGAGI, per germline (reference sequence).

The chain combines TRBV5-4 with TRBJ2-7; 11 positions agree with TRBD1. The CDR3 covers 15 residues. Per germline, CDR1 SGHNT and CDR2 YYREEE (reference sequence). J gave up 7 bases and V 1 base, and 7 bases lay outside the gene matches. CDR3 residues: CASSLSDRGLGEQYF. The CDR3 DNA reads as TGTGCCAGCAGCTTGTCGGACAGGGGGCTTGGGGAGCAGTACTTC.

V gene TRBV5-1 combines with J gene TRBJ2-7, with a weak D call TRBD1 (6 bases). The length of the CDR3 is 15 residues. Trimming cost V 4 bases and J 1 base, with 15 bases left between them. Germline CDR1 SGHRS, CDR2 YFSETQ. The CDR3 reads CASSRTVALSYEQYF. DNA of the CDR3: TGCGCCAGCAGCCGGACAGTCGCGCTATCCTACGAGCAGTACTTC. The full variable domain, in which reference TRBV5-1 and TRBJ2-7 provide the parts outside the CDR3, is KAGVTQTPRYLIKTRGQQVTLSCSPISGHRSVSWYQQTPGQGLQFLFEYFSETQRNKGNFPGRFSGRQFSNSRSEMNVSTLELGDSALYLCASSRTVALSYEQYFGPGTRLTVT.

The chain carries TRBV5-1 and TRBJ1-2; D might be TRBD1 (6 bases). CDR1 and CDR2 from the germline V gene are SGHRS and YFSETQ. Trimming shortened V by 2 bases and J by 5 bases, and 13 bases separated the two germline ends. The CDR3 has 14 amino acids. CDR3 region: CASSFDGQRYGYTF. The CDR3, as DNA: TGCGCCAGCAGCTTTGATGGACAGAGATATGGCTACACCTTC.

The V gene is TRBV4-3, the J gene TRBJ2-1; tentatively, D is TRBD1 (5 bases). CDR3 size: 15 residues. V lost 0 bases, J lost 7 bases, and 13 bases lay in between. In germline, CDR1 is LGHNA, CDR2 YSLEER. The DNA for the CDR3 is TGCGCCAGCAGCCAAGAGTCAGCAGGGTGGAATGAGCAGTTCTTC. It translates to CASSQESAGWNEQFF.

The chain recombines TRBV19 with TRBJ2-7, with D perhaps TRBD2 (5 bases). Looked up from germline, CDR1 is LNHDA and CDR2 is SQIVND (reference sequence). The CDR3 contains 14 residues. The germline V and J ends were trimmed by 5 bases and 0 bases, with 11 bases remaining between them. CDR3 nucleotides: TGTGCCAGTAGTCCTGGACTTGACTCCTACGAGCAGTACTTC. Amino acids: CASSPGLDSYEQYF.

As DNA, the CDR3 is TGTGCCAGCAGCGCCGCCGGGACTAGCGGGAGTATAACAGATACGCAGTATTTT. This translates into CASSAAGTSGSITDTQYF. The chain has TRBV9 and TRBJ2-3; TRBD2 aligns across 14 bases. CDR1 and CDR2 from the germline V gene are SGDLS and YYNGEE. With V trimmed by 3 bases and J by 3 bases, 9 bases remained unmatched. The CDR3 runs to 18 residues.

J is TRBJ1-1 and V is TRBV21-1. TRBV21-1 is classified as a pseudogene. This CDR3 spans 16 amino acids. The CDR3 spells CASSKVWGAMNTEAFF. The CDR3 DNA is TGTGCCAGCAGCAAAGTCTGGGGAGCCATGAACACTGAAGCTTTCTTT.

The rearrangement uses TRBV4-1 and TRBJ1-6; D is possibly TRBD1 (6 bases). Trimming removed 4 bases from V and 2 bases from J, with 15 bases in between. This CDR3 region has 17 residues. CDR1 MGHRA and CDR2 YSYEKL come from the germline V gene. CDR3 residues: CASSRVQGNAYNSPLHF. In DNA form, the CDR3 reads TGCGCCAGCAGCCGAGTCCAGGGGAATGCCTATAATTCACCCCTCCACTTT.

The J gene is TRBJ2-5, the V gene TRBV18; tentatively, D is TRBD2 (6 bases). The CDR3 runs 13 residues. Trimming took off 4 bases at V and 6 bases at J, with 12 bases between the two ends. Germline values: CDR1 KGHSH, CDR2 LQKENI. The CDR3 coding sequence is TGTGCCAGCTCACTGGCGGAGGGACAGACCCAGTACTTC. It is translated as CASSLAEGQTQYF.

This rearrangement joins TRBV10-3 to TRBJ2-3, with D possibly being TRBD2 (7 bases). Germline V gives CDR1 ENHRY, CDR2 SYGVKD. The V end was cut by 2 bases, the J end by 4 bases, with 10 bases between. The CDR3 is made up of 14 amino acids. The CDR3 DNA is TGTGCCATCAGTGAGGCGGGGGCGGCAGATACGCAGTATTTT. The encoded protein is CAISEAGAADTQYF.

V gene TRBV19 combines with J gene TRBJ1-1; D is perhaps TRBD1 (6 bases). Trimming shortened V by 4 bases and J by 2 bases, and 14 bases separated the two germline ends. The germline CDR1 and CDR2 sequences are LNHDA and SQIVND (reference sequence). This CDR3 has 15 amino acids. The CDR3 here is CASSNFGGGNTEAFF. The CDR3 DNA reads as TGTGCCAGTAGTAACTTCGGAGGGGGAAACACTGAAGCTTTCTTT.

This chain connects TRBV18 to TRBJ2-2; 7 nucleotides line up with TRBD1. The ends lost 5 bases at V and 6 bases at J; junction bases unmatched: 3. The CDR3 consists of 13 residues. Per the germline V gene, CDR1 is KGHSH and CDR2 is LQKENI. The DNA of the CDR3 is TGTGCCAGCTCAACAACAGGGGCCGGGGAGCTGTTTTTT. Translated: CASSTTGAGELFF.